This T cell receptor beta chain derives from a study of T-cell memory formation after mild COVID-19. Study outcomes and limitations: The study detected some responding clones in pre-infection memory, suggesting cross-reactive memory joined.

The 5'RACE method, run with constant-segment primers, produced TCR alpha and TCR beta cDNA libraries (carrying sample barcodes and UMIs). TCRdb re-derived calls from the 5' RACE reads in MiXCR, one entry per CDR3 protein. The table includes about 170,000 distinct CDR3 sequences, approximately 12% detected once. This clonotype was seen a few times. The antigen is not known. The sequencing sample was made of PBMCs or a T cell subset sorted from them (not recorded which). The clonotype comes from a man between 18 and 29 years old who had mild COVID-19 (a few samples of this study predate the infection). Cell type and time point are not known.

CDR3 amino acids: CASSQAPGAGKHEQFF. CDR3 nucleotides: TGTGCCAGCAGCCAAGCACCCGGGGCAGGCAAGCATGAGCAGTTCTTC. The chain recombines TRBV6-2 or TRBV6-3 with TRBJ2-1; tentatively, D is TRBD1 or TRBD2 (5 bases each). V was trimmed by 6 bases and J by 8 bases, leaving 23 bases between them. The CDR3 contains 16 residues. From germline, CDR1 is MNHEY and CDR2 SVGEGT.